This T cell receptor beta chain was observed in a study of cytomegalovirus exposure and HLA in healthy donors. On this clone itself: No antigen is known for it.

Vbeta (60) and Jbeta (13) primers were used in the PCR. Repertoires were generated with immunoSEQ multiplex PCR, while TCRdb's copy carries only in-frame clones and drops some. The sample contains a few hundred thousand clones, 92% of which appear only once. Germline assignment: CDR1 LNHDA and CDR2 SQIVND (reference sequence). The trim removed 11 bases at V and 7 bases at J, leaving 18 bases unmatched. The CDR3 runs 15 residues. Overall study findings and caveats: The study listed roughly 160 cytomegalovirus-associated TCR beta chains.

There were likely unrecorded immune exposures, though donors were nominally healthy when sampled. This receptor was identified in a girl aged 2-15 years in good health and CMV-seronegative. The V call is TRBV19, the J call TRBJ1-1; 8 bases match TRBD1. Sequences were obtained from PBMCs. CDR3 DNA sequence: TGTGCCTCGACGGTGCAGGGGGCTTCGTCAGTTGAAGCTTTCTTT. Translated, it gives CASTVQGASSVEAFF.